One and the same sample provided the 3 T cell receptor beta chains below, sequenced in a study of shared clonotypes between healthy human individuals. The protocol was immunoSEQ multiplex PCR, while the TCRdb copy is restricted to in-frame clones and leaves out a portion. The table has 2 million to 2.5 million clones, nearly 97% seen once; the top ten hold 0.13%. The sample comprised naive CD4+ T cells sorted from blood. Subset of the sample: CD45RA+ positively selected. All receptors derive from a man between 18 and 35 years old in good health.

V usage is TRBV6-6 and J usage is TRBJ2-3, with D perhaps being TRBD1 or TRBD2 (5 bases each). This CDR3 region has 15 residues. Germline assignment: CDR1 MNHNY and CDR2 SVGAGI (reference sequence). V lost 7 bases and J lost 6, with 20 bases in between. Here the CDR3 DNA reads TGTGCCAGCACCTGGGGACGTTTCAAAGGGGATACGCAGTATTTT. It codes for CASTWGRFKGDTQYF.

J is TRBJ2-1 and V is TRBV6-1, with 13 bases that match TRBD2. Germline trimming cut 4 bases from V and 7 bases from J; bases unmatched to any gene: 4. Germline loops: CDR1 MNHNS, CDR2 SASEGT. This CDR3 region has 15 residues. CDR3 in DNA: TGTGCCAGCAGTGTACTAGCGGGAGGGGATAATGAGCAGTTCTTC. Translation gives CASSVLAGGDNEQFF.

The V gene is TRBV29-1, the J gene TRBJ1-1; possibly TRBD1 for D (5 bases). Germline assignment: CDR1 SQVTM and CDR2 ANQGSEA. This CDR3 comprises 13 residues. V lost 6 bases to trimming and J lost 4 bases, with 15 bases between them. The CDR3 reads CSVMGVWGTEAFF. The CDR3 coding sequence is TGCAGCGTCATGGGGGTCTGGGGCACTGAAGCTTTCTTT. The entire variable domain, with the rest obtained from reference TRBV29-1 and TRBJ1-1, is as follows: SAVISQKPSRDICQRGTSLTIQCQVDSQVTMMFWYRQQPGQSLTLIATANQGSEATYESGFVIDKFPISRPNLTFSTLTVSNMSPEDSSIYLCSVMGVWGTEAFFGQGTRLTVV.